This T cell receptor (beta chain) was profiled in a study of Ad26.COV2.S vaccination and SARS-CoV-2 variants (TCRdb year 2021). General notes on the study: Vaccine-arm donors were drawn from COV1001, a multicentre, randomized, double-blind, placebo-controlled phase I-IIa trial of Ad26.COV2.S in healthy adults. Ad26.COV2.S was given intramuscularly at 5x10^10 or 1x10^11 viral particles, as a single shot or as two shots 56 days apart. Investigators remained blinded to trial group allocation during experiments and outcome assessment. Trial participants were randomized into five groups of five, in which low-dose or high-dose Ad26.COV2.S was given once or twice, or placebo was given on both occasions. Sequencing of the TCRbeta repertoire served to evaluate the specificity and breadth of SARS-CoV-2-reactive T cell receptors following Ad26.COV2.S vaccination. The TCR-sequenced set comprised about 32 samples: about 19 Ad26.COV2.S vaccine recipients, 5 placebo recipients and 8 SARS-CoV-2 convalescent individuals. Study-wide conclusions, independent of this receptor: Comparable non-spike TCR breadth was observed between vaccine and placebo recipients, consistent with only spike being contained in the vaccine. The authors noted that total T cell responses may have been underestimated by the TCR breadth and depth analyses. The study was not powered for comparison of responses between vaccine doses or regimens. Ad26.COV2.S recipients had higher spike-specific TCR breadth than placebo recipients (P = 0.0014). After vaccination, substantial breadth of spike-specific CD8+ and CD4+ T cell responses was reported.

The germline V gene (reference sequence) provides CDR1 DFQATT and CDR2 SNEGSKA. Trimming takes 5 bases from V and 5 bases from J, and the germline ends sit 9 bases apart. The CDR3, cysteine through phenylalanine, is 11 amino acids long. Kept here is only the CDR3 DNA, which spans 33 bases and is read in frame from base 1. The treatment or condition label of this sample denotes: some 20 received Ad26.COV2.S at low or high dose, single or two shots; 5 received placebo; per-sample allocation not given. Repertoires of vaccine and placebo recipients were sequenced from samples taken on day 63 after the first injection. Between 29 July and 7 August 2020, Cohort 1b enrolled 20 to 30 adults aged 18-55 years at one site in Boston, USA. Ad26.COV2.S was a replication-incompetent adenovirus type 26 vector expressing a prefusion-stabilized SARS-CoV-2 spike protein from the original Wuhan strain. TCRbeta CDR3 regions were sequenced with the immunoSEQ Assay. After extraction, genomic DNA underwent amplification by bias-controlled multiplex PCR, followed by high-throughput sequencing. The study's processing was this. To quantify the absolute abundance of every unique TCRbeta CDR3 region, sequences were collapsed and filtered. Usable DNA was measured by amplifying reference genes present in all nucleated cells, and TCRbeta template counts were normalized to that usable DNA to estimate T cell fraction. Repertoire TCRs were annotated as SARS-CoV-2-specific when V gene, CDR3 amino acid sequence and J gene were exactly matched to a known reactive TCR set. The reference SARS-CoV-2 TCR set was derived from MIRA and filtered for enrichment in COVID-19-positive ImmuneCODE repertoires, a step that removed public or cross-reactive TCRs. Drawing on the MIRA antigens, annotated TCRs were analysed further at the level of specific ORF or position within ORF. Breadth was defined as the number of annotated unique rearrangements divided by the total number of unique productive rearrangements, and depth was defined as the summed frequency of the annotated unique rearrangements. Two-sided Wilcoxon rank-sum tests were applied when comparing TCR breadth between groups. TCRdb took this table from immuneACCESS and kept in-frame rearrangements with V and J called. Such tables lack part of the clones; where checked against another copy, unresolved V genes explain under half of the gap, and the rest is unexplained. That table gives V, J and clone size, and the DNA gave D and trimming. The sample has more than 400,000 clones on record, around 91% of them singletons. The ten largest account for under 4.5% of the sample.

A remark on this clone: Its antigen is not yet known. No much larger clone exists at a distance of one base, and base qualities are not known.

The chain joins TRBV20-1 to TRBJ2-5; TRBD2 is a weak D gene call, 5 bases matching. The receptor was derived from a person between 18 and 65 years old who received the Ad26.COV2.S COVID-19 vaccine or a placebo. The source material was peripheral blood, sampled in a trial of Ad26.COV2.S vaccine versus placebo. The DNA reads TGCAGTGCTTCCCCGGGGGAGACCCAGTACTTC. It codes for CSASPGETQYF.